This TCR beta chain was sequenced for a study of response to subunit inactivated influenza vaccine. Study conclusions and caveats: Authors suggested each seasonal flu vaccination may recruit only limited numbers of new T cells.

Remarks on this clonotype: Its antigen is unknown.

The trim removed 6 bases at V and 4 bases at J, leaving 7 bases unmatched. CDR1 and CDR2 from the germline V gene are MNHEY and SVGAGI. The CDR3 is 15 amino acids. TCRdb itself ran the RT-PCR reads through MiXCR, one entry per CDR3 protein. The table lists over 750,000 distinct CDR3 sequences, approximately 21% of them singletons, with 10% to 13% in the top ten. The material sequenced was PBMCs from blood, taken around 5 days after vaccination. The rearrangement joins TRBV6-5 to TRBJ2-5, with 11 bases aligning to TRBD2. This TCR came from a man aged 50-59 years who received an inactivated influenza vaccine. CDR3 region: CASSLTSGAIETQYF. In DNA, the CDR3 is TGTGCCAGCAGCTTGACTAGCGGGGCCATAGAGACCCAGTACTTC.